This T cell receptor beta chain comes out of a study of T cells in Graves' hyperthyroidism and ophthalmopathy. Researchers amplified the TCR beta CDR3 regions from RNA transcripts. When the TCR CDR3 underwent first-round RT-PCR, the HTBI primer set was used. Using its own MiXCR run on the multiplex PCR reads, TCRdb lists one record per CDR3 protein. The data show hundreds of thousands of distinct CDR3 sequences, less than 45% seen once. Concerning this clonotype: Antigen unknown. The final CDR3 position lacks the conserved phenylalanine or tryptophan, pointing to a likely read error.

Study-wide findings and caveats: A median around 6.8 months before onset, the model predicted ophthalmopathy. Clonotypes that were expanded in thyroid above 0.001 mostly appeared in blood too.

The CDR3 loop spans 15 amino acids. Germline V gives CDR1 SGHDT, CDR2 YYEEEE. Trimming pared 6 bases from V and 0 bases from J, leaving 15 bases between. Not enrolled were patients with uncontrolled infection, other autoimmune disease, pregnancy or lactation. The diagnostic basis comprised clinical symptoms, serum thyroxine and TRAb, thyroid ultrasound and orbital computed tomography. This receptor was identified in an adult man with Graves' disease, either hyperthyroidism or ophthalmopathy (not recorded which). Sequenced input: peripheral blood or thyroid tissue (not recorded which). The rearrangement joins TRBV5-6 to TRBJ1-2; D gene uncertain. The CDR3 here is CASTPLSRPNYGYTS. The CDR3 nucleotides read TGTGCCAGCACCCCTCTTAGCAGGCCTAACTATGGCTACACCTCC.